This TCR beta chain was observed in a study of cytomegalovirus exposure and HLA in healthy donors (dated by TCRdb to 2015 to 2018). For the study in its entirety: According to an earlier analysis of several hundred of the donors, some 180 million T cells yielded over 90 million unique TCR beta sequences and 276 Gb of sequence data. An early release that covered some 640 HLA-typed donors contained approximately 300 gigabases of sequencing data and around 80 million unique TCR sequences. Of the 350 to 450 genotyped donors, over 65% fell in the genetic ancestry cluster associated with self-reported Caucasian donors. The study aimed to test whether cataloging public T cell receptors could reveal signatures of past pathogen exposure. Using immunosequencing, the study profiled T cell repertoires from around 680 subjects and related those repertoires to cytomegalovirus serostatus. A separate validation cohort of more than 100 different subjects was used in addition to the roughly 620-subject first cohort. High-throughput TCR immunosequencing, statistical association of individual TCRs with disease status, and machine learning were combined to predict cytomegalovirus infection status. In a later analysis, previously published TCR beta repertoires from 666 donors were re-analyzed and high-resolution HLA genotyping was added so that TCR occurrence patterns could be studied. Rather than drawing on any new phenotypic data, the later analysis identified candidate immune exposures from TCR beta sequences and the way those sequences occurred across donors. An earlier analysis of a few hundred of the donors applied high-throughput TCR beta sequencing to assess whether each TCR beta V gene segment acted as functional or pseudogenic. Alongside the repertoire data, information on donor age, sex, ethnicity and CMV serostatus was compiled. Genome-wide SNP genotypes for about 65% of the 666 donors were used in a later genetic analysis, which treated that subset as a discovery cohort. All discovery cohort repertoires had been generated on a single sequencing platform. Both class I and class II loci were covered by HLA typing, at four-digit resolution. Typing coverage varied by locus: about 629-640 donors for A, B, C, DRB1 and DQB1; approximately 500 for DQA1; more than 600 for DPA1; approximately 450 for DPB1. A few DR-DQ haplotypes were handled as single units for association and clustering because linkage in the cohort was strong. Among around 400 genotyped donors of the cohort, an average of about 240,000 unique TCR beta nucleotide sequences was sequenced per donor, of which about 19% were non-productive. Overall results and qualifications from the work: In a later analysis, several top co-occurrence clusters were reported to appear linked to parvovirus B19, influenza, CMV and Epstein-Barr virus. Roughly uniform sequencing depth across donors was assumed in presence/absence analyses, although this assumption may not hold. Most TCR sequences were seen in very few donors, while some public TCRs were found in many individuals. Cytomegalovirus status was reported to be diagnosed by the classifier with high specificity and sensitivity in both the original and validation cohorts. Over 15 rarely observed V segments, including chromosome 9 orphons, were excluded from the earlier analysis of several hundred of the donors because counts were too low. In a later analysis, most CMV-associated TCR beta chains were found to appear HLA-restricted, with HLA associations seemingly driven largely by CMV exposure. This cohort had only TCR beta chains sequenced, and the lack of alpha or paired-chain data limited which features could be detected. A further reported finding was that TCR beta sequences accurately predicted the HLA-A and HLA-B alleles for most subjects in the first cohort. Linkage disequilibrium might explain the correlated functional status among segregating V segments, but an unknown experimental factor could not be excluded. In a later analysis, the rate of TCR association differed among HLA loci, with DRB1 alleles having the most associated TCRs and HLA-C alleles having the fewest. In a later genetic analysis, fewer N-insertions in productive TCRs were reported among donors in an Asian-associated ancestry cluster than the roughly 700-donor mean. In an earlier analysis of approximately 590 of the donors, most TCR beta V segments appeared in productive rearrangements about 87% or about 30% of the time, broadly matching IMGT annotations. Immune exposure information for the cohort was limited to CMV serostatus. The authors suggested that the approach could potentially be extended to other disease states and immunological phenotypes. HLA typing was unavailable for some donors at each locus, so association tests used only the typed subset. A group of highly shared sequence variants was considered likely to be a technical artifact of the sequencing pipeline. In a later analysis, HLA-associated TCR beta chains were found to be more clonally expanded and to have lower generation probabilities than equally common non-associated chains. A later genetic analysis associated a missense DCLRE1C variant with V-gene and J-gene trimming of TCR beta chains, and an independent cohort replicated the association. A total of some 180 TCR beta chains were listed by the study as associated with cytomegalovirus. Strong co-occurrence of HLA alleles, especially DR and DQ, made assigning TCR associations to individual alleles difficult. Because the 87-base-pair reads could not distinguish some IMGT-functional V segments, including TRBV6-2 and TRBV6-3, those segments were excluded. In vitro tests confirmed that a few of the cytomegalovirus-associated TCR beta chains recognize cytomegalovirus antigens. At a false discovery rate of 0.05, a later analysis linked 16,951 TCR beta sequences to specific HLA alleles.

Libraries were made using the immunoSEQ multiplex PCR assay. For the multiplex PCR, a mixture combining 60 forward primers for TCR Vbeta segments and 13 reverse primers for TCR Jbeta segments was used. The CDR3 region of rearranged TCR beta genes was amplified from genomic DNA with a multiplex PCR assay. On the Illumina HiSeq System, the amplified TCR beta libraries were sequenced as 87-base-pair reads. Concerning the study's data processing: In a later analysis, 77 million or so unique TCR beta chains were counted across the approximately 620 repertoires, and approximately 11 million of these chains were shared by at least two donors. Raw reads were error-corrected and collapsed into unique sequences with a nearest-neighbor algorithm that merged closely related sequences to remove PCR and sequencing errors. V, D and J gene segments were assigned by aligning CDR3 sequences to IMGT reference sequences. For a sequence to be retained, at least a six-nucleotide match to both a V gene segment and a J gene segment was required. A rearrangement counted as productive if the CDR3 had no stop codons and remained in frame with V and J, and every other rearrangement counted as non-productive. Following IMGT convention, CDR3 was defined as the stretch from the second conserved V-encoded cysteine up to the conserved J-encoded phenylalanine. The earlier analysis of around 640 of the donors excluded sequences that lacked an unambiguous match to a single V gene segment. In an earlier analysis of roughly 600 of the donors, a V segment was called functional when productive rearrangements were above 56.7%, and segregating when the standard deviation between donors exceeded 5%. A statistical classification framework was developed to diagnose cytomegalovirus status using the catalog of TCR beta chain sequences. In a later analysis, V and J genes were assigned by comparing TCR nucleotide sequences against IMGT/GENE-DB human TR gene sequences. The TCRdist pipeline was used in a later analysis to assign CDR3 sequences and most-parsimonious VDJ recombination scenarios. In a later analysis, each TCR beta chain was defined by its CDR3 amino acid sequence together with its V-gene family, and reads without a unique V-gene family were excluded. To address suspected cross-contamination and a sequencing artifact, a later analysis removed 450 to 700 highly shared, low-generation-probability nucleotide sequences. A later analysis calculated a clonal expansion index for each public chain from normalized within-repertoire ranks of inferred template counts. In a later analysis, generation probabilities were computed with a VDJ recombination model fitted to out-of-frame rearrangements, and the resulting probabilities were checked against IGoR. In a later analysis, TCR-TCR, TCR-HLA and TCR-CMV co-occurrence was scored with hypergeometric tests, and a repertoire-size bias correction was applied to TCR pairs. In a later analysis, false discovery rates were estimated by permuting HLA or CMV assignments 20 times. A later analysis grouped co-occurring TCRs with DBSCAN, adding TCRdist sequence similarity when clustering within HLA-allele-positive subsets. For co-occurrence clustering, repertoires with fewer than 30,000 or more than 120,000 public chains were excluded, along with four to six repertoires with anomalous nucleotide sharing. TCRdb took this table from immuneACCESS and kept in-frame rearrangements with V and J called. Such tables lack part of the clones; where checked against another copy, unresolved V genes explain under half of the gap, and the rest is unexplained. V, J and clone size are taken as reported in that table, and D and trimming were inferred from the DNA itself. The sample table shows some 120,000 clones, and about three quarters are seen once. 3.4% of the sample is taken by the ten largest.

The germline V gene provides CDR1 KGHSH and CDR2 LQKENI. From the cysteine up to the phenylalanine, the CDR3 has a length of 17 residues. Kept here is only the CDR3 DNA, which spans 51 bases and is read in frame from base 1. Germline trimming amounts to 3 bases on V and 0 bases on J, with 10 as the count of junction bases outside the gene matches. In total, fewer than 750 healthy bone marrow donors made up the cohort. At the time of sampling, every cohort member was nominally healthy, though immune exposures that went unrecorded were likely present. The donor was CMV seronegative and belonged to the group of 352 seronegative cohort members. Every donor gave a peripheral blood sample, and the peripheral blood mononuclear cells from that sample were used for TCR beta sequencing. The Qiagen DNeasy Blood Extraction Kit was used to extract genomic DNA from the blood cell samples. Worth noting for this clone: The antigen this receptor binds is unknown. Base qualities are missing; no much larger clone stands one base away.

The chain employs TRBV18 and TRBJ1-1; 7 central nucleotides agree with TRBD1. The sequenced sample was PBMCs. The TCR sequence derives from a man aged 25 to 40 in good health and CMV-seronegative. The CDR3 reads CASSPSGTAFLNTEAFF. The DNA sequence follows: TGTGCCAGCTCACCTTCCGGGACAGCCTTTTTGAACACTGAAGCTTTCTTT.